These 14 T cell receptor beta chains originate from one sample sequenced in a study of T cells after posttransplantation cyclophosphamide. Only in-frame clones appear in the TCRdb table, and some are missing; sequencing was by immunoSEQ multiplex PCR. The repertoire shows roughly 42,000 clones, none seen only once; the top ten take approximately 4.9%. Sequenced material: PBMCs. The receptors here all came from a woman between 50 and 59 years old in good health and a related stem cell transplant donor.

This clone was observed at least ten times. Here the CDR3 reads CASSLYVSGETFF. CDR3 bases: TGTGCCAGCAGTTTATATGTCAGTGGAGAAACTTTCTTT. V and J are TRBV28 and TRBJ1-1, with unresolved D. The CDR3 loop spans 13 amino acids. Trimming left V 1 base short and J 12 bases short, with 15 bases between. Germline V CDR1 and CDR2: MDHEN, SYDVKM.

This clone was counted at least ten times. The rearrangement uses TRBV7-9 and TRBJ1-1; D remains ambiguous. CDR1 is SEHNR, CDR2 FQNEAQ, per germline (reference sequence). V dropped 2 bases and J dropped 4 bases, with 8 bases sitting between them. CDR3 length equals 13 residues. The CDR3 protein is CASSLSPGTEAFF. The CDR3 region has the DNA TGTGCCAGCAGCTTAAGTCCCGGCACTGAAGCTTTCTTT.

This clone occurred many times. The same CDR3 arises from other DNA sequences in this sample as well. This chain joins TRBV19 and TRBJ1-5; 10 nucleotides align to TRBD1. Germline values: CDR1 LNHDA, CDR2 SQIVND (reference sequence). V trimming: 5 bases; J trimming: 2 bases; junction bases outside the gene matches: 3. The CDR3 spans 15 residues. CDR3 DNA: TGTGCCAGTAGTGGCGGACAGGGGGGCAATCAGCCCCAGCATTTT. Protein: CASSGGQGGNQPQHF. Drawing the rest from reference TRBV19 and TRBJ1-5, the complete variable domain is DGGITQSPKYLFRKEGQNVTLSCEQNLNHDAMYWYRQDPGQGLRLIYYSQIVNDFQKGDIAEGYSVSREKKESFPLTVTSAQKNPTAFYLCASSGGQGGNQPQHFGDGTRLSIL.

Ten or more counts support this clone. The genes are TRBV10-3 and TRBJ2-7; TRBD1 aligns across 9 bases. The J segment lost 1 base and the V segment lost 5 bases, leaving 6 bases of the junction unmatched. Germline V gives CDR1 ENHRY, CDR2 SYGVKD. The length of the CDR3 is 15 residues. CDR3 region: CAISFGTGPSYEQYF. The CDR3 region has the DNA TGTGCCATCAGTTTCGGGACAGGGCCTTCCTACGAGCAGTACTTC.

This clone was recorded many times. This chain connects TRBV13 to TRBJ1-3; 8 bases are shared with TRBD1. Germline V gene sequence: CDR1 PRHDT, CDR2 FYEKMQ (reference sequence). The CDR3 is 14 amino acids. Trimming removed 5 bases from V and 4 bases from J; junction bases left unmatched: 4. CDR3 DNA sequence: TGTGCCAGCAGCCCCCGGGACAGGGGAAACACCATATATTTT. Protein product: CASSPRDRGNTIYF.

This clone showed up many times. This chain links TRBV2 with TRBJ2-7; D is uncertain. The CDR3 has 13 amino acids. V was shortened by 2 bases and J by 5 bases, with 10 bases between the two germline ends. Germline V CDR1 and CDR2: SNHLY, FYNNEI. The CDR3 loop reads CASSEMQNHEQYF. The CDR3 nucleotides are TGTGCCAGCAGTGAAATGCAGAACCACGAGCAGTACTTC.

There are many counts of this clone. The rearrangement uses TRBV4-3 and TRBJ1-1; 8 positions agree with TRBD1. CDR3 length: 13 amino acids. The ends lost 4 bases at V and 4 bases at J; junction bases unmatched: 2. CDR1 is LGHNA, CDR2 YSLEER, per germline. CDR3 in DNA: TGCGCCAGCAGCCTAGACAGGGGCACTGAAGCTTTCTTT. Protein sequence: CASSLDRGTEAFF.

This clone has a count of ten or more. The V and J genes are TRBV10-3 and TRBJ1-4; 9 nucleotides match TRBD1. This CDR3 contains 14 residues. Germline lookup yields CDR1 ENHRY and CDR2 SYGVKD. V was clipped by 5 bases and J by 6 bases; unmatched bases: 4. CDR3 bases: TGTGCCATCAGTAAACAGGGGGCTCATGAAAAACTGTTTTTT. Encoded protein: CAISKQGAHEKLFF.

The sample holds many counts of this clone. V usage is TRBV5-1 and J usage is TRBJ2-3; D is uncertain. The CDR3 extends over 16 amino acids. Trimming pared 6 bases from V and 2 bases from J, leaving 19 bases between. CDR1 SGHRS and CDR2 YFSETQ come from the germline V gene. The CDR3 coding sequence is TGCGCCAGCACCTACGCCGCCTCGCCAACCACAGATACGCAGTATTTT. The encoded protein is CASTYAASPTTDTQYF.

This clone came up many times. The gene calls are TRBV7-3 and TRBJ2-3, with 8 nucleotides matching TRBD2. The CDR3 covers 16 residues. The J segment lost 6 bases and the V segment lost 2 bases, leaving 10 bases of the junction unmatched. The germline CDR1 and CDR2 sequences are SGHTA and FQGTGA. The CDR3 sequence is CASSLDSSGLMDTQYF. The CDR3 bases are TGTGCCAGCAGCTTAGACTCTAGCGGGCTCATGGATACGCAGTATTTT.

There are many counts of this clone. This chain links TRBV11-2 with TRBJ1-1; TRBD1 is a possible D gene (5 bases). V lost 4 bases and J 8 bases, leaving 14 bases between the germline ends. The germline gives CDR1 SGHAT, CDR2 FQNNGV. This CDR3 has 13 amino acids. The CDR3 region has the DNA TGTGCCAGCAGCTCGGACAAGAAGAACGAAGCTTTCTTT. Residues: CASSSDKKNEAFF. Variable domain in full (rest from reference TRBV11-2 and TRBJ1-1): EAGVAQSPRYKIIEKRQSVAFWCNPISGHATLYWYQQILGQGPKLLIQFQNNGVVDDSQLPKDRFSAERLKGVDSTLKIQPAKLEDSAVYLCASSSDKKNEAFFGQGTRLTVV.

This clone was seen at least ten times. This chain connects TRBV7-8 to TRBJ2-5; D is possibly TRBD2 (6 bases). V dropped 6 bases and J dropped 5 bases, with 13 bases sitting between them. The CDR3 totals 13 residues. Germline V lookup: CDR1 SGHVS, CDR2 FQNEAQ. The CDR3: CASRPLSGETQYF. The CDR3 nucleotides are TGTGCCAGCAGACCGCTCAGCGGGGAGACCCAGTACTTC.

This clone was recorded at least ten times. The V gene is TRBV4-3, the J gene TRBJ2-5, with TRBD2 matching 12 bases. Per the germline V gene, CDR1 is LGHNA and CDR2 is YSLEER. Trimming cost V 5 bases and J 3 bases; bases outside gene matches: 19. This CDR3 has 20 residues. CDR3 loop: CASSAGRLAGGQRPKETQYF. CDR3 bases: TGCGCCAGCAGCGCCGGACGGCTAGCGGGGGGGCAGAGGCCCAAAGAGACCCAGTACTTC.

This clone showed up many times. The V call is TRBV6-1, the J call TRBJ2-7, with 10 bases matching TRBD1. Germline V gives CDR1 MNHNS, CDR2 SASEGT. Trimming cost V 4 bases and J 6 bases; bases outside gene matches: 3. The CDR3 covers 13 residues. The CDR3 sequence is CASSGDRGGEQYF. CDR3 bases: TGTGCCAGCAGTGGGGACAGGGGAGGCGAGCAGTACTTC.